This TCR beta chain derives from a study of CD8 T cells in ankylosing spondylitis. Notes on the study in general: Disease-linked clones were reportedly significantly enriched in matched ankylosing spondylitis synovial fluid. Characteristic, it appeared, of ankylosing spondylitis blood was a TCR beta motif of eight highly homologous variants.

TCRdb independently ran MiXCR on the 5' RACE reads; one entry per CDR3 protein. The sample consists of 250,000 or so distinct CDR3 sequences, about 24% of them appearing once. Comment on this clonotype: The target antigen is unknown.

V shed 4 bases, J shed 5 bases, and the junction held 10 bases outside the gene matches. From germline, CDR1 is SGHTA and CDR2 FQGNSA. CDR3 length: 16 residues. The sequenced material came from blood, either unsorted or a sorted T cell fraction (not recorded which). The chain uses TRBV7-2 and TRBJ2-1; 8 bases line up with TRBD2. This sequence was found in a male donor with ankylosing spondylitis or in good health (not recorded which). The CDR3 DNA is TGTGCCAGCAGCTCCGCAACCGGGACTAGAAACAATGAGCAGTTCTTC. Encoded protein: CASSSATGTRNNEQFF.